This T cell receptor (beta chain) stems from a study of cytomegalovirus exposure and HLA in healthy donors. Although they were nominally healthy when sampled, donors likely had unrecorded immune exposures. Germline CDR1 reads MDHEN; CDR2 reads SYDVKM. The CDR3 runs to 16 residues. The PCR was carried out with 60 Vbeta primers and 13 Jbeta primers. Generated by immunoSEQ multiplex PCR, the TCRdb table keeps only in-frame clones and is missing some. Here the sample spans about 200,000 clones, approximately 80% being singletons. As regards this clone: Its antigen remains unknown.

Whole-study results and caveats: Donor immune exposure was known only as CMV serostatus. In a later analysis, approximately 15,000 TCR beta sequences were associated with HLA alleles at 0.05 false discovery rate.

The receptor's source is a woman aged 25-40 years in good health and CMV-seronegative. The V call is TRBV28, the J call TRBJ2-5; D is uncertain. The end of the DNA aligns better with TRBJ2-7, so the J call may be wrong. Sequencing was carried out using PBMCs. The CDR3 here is CASSLGWQEYSYEQYF. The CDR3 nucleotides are TGTGCCAGCAGTTTAGGTTGGCAGGAATACTCCTACGAGCAGTACTTC.